The 16 T cell receptor beta chains in this list originate from one sample, sequenced in a study of shared clonotypes between healthy human individuals. The table came from immunoSEQ multiplex PCR; TCRdb's copy has only in-frame clones and leaves some out. The repertoire includes a few million clones, 95% of them detected once, and roughly 0.13% sits in the top ten. Sequencing was performed on naive CD4+ T cells sorted from blood. Subset defined: CD45RA+ positively selected. These receptors came from a man younger than 30 in good health.

The J gene is TRBJ1-2, the V gene TRBV28; TRBD1 matches 9 bases. The CDR3 totals 15 residues. Germline CDR1 and CDR2: MDHEN and SYDVKM. After removal of 6 bases from V and 0 bases from J, the junction contained 5 bases not matched to a gene. The chain's CDR3 is CASRAGTGTNYGYTF. In DNA, the CDR3 is TGTGCCAGCAGGGCCGGGACAGGGACTAACTATGGCTACACCTTC.

The V gene is TRBV6-5, the J gene TRBJ2-7; 8 bases match TRBD2. The germline gives CDR1 MNHEY, CDR2 SVGAGI. The CDR3 contains 15 residues. The J segment lost 1 base and the V segment lost 2 bases, leaving 4 bases of the junction unmatched. CDR3 region: CASSYAAGGSYEQYF. The CDR3 region has the DNA TGTGCCAGCAGTTACGCGGCGGGGGGTTCCTACGAGCAGTACTTC.

DNA for the CDR3: TGTGCCAGCAGCTTGGAGTTTACTAGCACAGATACGCAGTATTTT. It codes for CASSLEFTSTDTQYF. The chain links TRBV5-6 to TRBJ2-3; D is unresolved. Trimming stripped 0 bases from V and 0 bases from J, with 8 bases between. Germline loops: CDR1 SGHDT, CDR2 YYEEEE. The CDR3 totals 15 residues.

A note on this clone: The same CDR3 is also encoded by other DNA sequences in this sample. This chain connects TRBV7-9 to TRBJ1-6, with D unresolved. The CDR3 is 12 amino acids. The V gene's germline CDR1 is SEHNR and CDR2 FQNEAQ (reference sequence). The ends were cut back, 1 base at V and 8 bases at J, with 3 bases in the middle. The CDR3 is CASSLVDSPLHF. The CDR3 nucleotides are TGTGCCAGCAGCTTAGTCGATTCACCCCTCCACTTT.

In its sample, this clone was seen once. Written as DNA, the CDR3 is TGTGCCACCAGTCCAGGGAATCAGCCCCAGCATTTT. Residues: CATSPGNQPQHF. V and J are TRBV15 and TRBJ1-5; D may be TRBD1 (5 bases). V was pared by 6 bases and J by 4 bases, with 7 bases between. Germline V gene data show CDR1 as LNHNV and CDR2 as YYDKDF (reference sequence). CDR3 length: 12 amino acids.

The J gene is TRBJ2-3, the V gene TRBV7-6; D may match TRBD1 or TRBD2 (5 bases each). V lost 6 bases and J 2 bases, leaving 6 bases between the germline ends. The CDR3 sequence is 12 residues long. CDR1 SGHVS and CDR2 FNYEAQ come from the germline V gene. CDR3 in amino acids: CASRGDTDTQYF. The CDR3 nucleotides are TGTGCCAGCAGGGGGGACACAGATACGCAGTATTTT.

V gene TRBV6-6 combines with J gene TRBJ1-2; TRBD1 might be the D (5 bases). The V end lost 6 bases, the J end lost 0 bases, and 11 bases lay between the germline ends. This CDR3 contains 14 residues. Germline V gene sequence: CDR1 MNHNY, CDR2 SVGAGI (reference sequence). The CDR3 DNA is TGTGCCAGCAGCTCGGGGGGGGCTAACTATGGCTACACCTTC. This translates into CASSSGGANYGYTF.

Written as DNA, the CDR3 is TGTGCCAGCAGCTTAGGCCCGGGACGACAAGAGACCTACGAGCAGTACTTC. This sequence encodes CASSLGPGRQETYEQYF. The rearrangement links TRBV7-2 to TRBJ2-7, with D perhaps being TRBD1 or TRBD2 (5 bases each). The germline CDR1 and CDR2 sequences are SGHTA and FQGNSA. The CDR3 has 17 amino acids. Between the trimmed V and J ends, which lost 1 base and 2 bases, there was a span of 18 bases.

V and J are TRBV27 and TRBJ1-6; TRBD1 is a possible D gene (5 bases). The CDR3 contains 17 residues. V lost 5 bases and J 0 bases, leaving 14 bases between the germline ends. Germline V gene lookup returns CDR1 MNHEY and CDR2 SMNVEV (reference sequence). CDR3: CASSPQGASSYNSPLHF. The CDR3, as DNA: TGTGCCAGCAGTCCTCAGGGTGCGAGCTCCTATAATTCACCCCTCCACTTT.

The V and J genes are TRBV28 and TRBJ1-1, with D possibly being TRBD1 (5 bases). Germline V gene data show CDR1 as MDHEN and CDR2 as SYDVKM. Trimming stripped 5 bases from V and 6 bases from J, with 16 bases between. CDR3 length: 14 residues. CDR3: CASSLGTDLSEAFF. DNA of the CDR3: TGTGCCAGCAGTCTTGGGACGGACTTATCTGAAGCTTTCTTT.

This clone was observed once. This chain uses TRBV19 with TRBJ2-1, with D tentatively TRBD2 (6 bases). CDR1 is LNHDA and CDR2 is SQIVND in the germline V gene (reference sequence). The CDR3 is made up of 15 amino acids. Between the trimmed V and J ends, which lost 1 base and 6 bases, there was a span of 13 bases. The CDR3 is CASSIGSRESNEQFF. In DNA form, the CDR3 reads TGTGCCAGTAGTATAGGTTCCCGGGAGAGCAATGAGCAGTTCTTC. The full variable domain, rest sourced from reference TRBV19 and TRBJ2-1, is DGGITQSPKYLFRKEGQNVTLSCEQNLNHDAMYWYRQDPGQGLRLIYYSQIVNDFQKGDIAEGYSVSREKKESFPLTVTSAQKNPTAFYLCASSIGSRESNEQFFGPGTRLTVL.

The J gene is TRBJ2-7, the V gene TRBV19; TRBD1 matches 11 bases. V gave up 5 bases and J gave up 2 bases; unmatched junction bases: 14. This CDR3 has 18 residues. Germline CDR1 is LNHDA and CDR2 is SQIVND (reference sequence). The CDR3 is CASSAIFGGQGGPYEQYF. The CDR3 nucleotides read TGTGCCAGTAGTGCCATTTTTGGGGGACAGGGGGGACCCTACGAGCAGTACTTC.

The genes are TRBV10-3 and TRBJ1-1, with 8 bases lining up with TRBD1. The germline V gene has CDR1 ENHRY and CDR2 SYGVKD. With 6 bases clipped from V and 3 bases from J, the junction kept 9 bases outside the gene matches. CDR3 length: 15 amino acids. The CDR3 nucleotides read TGTGCCATCAGGAGACAGGGGAAAACGGACACTGAAGCTTTCTTT. Translation: CAIRRQGKTDTEAFF.

This chain links TRBV5-1 with TRBJ1-4, with TRBD1 as a possible D gene (5 bases). This CDR3 is built from 14 residues. Germline CDR1 SGHRS, CDR2 YFSETQ. Trimming took 3 bases from V and 7 from J, leaving 13 bases between them. CDR3 coding DNA: TGCGCCAGCAGCTCCGGACGGGACCGTGAAAAACTGTTTTTT. Translating it yields CASSSGRDREKLFF.

V is TRBV7-8 and J is TRBJ1-5; TRBD1 matches 8 bases. Germline V gives CDR1 SGHVS, CDR2 FQNEAQ. The V segment lost 5 bases and the J segment 4 bases; nucleotides outside the gene matches: 10. This CDR3 is built from 16 residues. The CDR3 DNA reads TGTGCCAGCAGCCCCACTGACAGGGGAATAAATCAGCCCCAGCATTTT. Translated: CASSPTDRGINQPQHF.

The chain couples TRBV10-3 to TRBJ2-3; D perhaps matches TRBD2 (6 bases). CDR3 size: 13 residues. Trimming removed 7 bases from V and 3 bases from J, with 11 bases in between. The V gene's germline CDR1 is ENHRY and CDR2 SYGVKD. The CDR3 spells CAITGGQTDTQYF. Here the CDR3 DNA reads TGTGCCATCACCGGGGGTCAGACAGATACGCAGTATTTT.